A selection of T cell receptor beta chains follows, all from one sample in a study of cytomegalovirus exposure and HLA in healthy donors. Clones were read by immunoSEQ multiplex PCR, and TCRdb kept only the in-frame ones, dropping some. The table shows some 120,000 clones, with approximately 69% occurring only once. The specimen sequenced was PBMCs. All receptors come from a man in his forties in good health and CMV-seropositive. The CDR3 runs from the conserved cysteine through the conserved F or W. Fields, in order: D gene, J gene, clone size, V gene, CDR3 DNA, CDR3 protein. The D gene is left open where the match is weak. Not all rows give a size; the values are once, few, many and, for expanded clones, a class.

D: -
J: TRBJ1-4
size: -
V: TRBV30
DNA: TGTGCCTGGAGTGTGGCCGGGCGGGAGAAACTGTTTTTT
CDR3: CAWSVAGREKLFF

D: TRBD1
J: TRBJ1-1
size: -
V: TRBV10-3
DNA: TGTGCCATCCAGGACCCCGGGACAGTCAACACTGAAGCTTTCTTT
CDR3: CAIQDPGTVNTEAFF

D: TRBD1
J: TRBJ1-2
size: few
V: TRBV30
DNA: TGTGCCTGGAGCCCCGGGGACAGGGAATTCGATGGCTACACCTTC
CDR3: CAWSPGDREFDGYTF

D: TRBD2
J: TRBJ2-1
size: few
V: TRBV7-3
DNA: TGTGCCAGCAGCTTGGCGGGAGCCTACAATGAGCAGTTCTTC
CDR3: CASSLAGAYNEQFF

D: -
J: TRBJ1-2
size: -
V: TRBV19
DNA: TGTGCCAGTAGTCGGGGGAACTATGGCTACACCTTC
CDR3: CASSRGNYGYTF

D: -
J: TRBJ2-1
size: -
V: TRBV15
DNA: TGTGCCACCAGCAGAGATTTGGCGGGGTCCGGCAATGAGCAGTTCTTC
CDR3: CATSRDLAGSGNEQFF

D: TRBD2
J: TRBJ2-1
size: once
V: TRBV7-9
DNA: TGTGCCAGCAGCTTAGCTAGGCAGGTAGCGGGAGCTTCTGAGCAGTTCTTC
CDR3: CASSLARQVAGASEQFF

D: -
J: TRBJ2-3
size: -
V: TRBV7-2
DNA: TGTGCCAGCAGCTTATCACAGGGTGCTACGCAGTATTTT
CDR3: CASSLSQGATQYF

D: -
J: TRBJ2-1
size: -
V: TRBV7-3
DNA: TGTGCCAGCAGCTACCGGGCGGGTGTCTACAATGAGCAGTTCTTC
CDR3: CASSYRAGVYNEQFF

D: -
J: TRBJ2-7
size: -
V: TRBV28
DNA: TGTGCCAGCGGAACAGGAACGCGATCGTACTTC
CDR3: CASGTGTRSYF

D: TRBD1
J: TRBJ1-5
size: -
V: TRBV5-6
DNA: TGTGCCAGCAGCGCCCGGGACAGGTGGAATCAGCCCCAGCATTTT
CDR3: CASSARDRWNQPQHF

D: -
J: TRBJ1-1
size: -
V: TRBV7-6
DNA: TGTGCCAGCAGCAATACAGTGCCCGAAGCTTTCTTT
CDR3: CASSNTVPEAFF

D: -
J: TRBJ2-1
size: -
V: TRBV5-4
DNA: TGTGCCAGCAGCTTTAGAGGTGGCTACAATGAGCAGTTCTTC
CDR3: CASSFRGGYNEQFF

D: -
J: TRBJ1-1
size: -
V: TRBV6-1
DNA: TGTGCCAGCAGTGAACGGGCAGGGGCGGGGAACACTGAAGCTTTCTTT
CDR3: CASSERAGAGNTEAFF

D: TRBD2
J: TRBJ2-1
size: -
V: TRBV19
DNA: TGTGCCAGTAGTATAGAGTCAAGACTAGCCATAGAGCAGTTCTTC
CDR3: CASSIESRLAIEQFF

D: -
J: TRBJ2-7
size: -
V: TRBV5-6
DNA: TGTGCCAGCAGCTTGGGGGGGGGCAGGGGAAAGCAGCAGTACTTC
CDR3: CASSLGGGRGKQQYF

D: TRBD1
J: TRBJ2-7
size: -
V: TRBV5-6
DNA: TGTGCCAGCAGCTTGGCCGGGACAGGCTCGCCCGAGCAGTACTTC
CDR3: CASSLAGTGSPEQYF

D: TRBD2
J: TRBJ2-3
size: -
V: TRBV25-1
DNA: TGTGCCAGCAGTTATGGGACTAGCGAAGATACGCAGTATTTT
CDR3: CASSYGTSEDTQYF

D: -
J: TRBJ2-3
size: -
V: TRBV23-1
DNA: TGCGCCAGCAGTCCACCCTGGAGGGGTAGGTGTCGGGCCGGGATGAGGTGCACAGATACGCAGTATTTT
CDR3: CASSPPWRGRCRAGMRCTDTQYF

D: TRBD2
J: TRBJ2-7
size: once
V: TRBV7-2
DNA: TGTGCCAGCAGTTCTCTAGCGGGGGCCTACGAGCAGTACTTC
CDR3: CASSSLAGAYEQYF

D: TRBD2
J: TRBJ2-1
size: -
V: TRBV18
DNA: TGTGCCAGCTCACCACTAGGGACTAGCGGGATTATGAATGAGCAGTTCTTC
CDR3: CASSPLGTSGIMNEQFF

D: TRBD1
J: TRBJ2-1
size: -
V: TRBV5-5
DNA: TGTGCCAGCCTCCGGGACAGGGGAGACAATGAGCAGTTCTTC
CDR3: CASLRDRGDNEQFF

D: TRBD2
J: TRBJ2-1
size: -
V: TRBV5-4
DNA: TGTGCCAGCAGCTTGGAAGTTAGCGGGGGGGAGCAGTTCTTC
CDR3: CASSLEVSGGEQFF

D: -
J: TRBJ1-4
size: -
V: TRBV5-4
DNA: TGTGCCAGCAGCACAAAGGGGGATGAAAAACTGTTTTTT
CDR3: CASSTKGDEKLFF

D: -
J: TRBJ2-2
size: -
V: TRBV6-6
DNA: TGTGCCAGCAGTAAAACAGGACGGGTTACCGGGGAGCTGTTTTTT
CDR3: CASSKTGRVTGELFF

D: -
J: TRBJ1-4
size: -
V: TRBV5-1
DNA: TGCGCCAGCAGCTTACAAGGGAGTACTAATGAAAAACTGTTTTTT
CDR3: CASSLQGSTNEKLFF

D: -
J: TRBJ1-2
size: -
V: TRBV11-2
DNA: TGTGCCAGCAGCTCGGGGGACCGTGGCTATGGCTACACCTTC
CDR3: CASSSGDRGYGYTF

D: -
J: TRBJ2-7
size: few
V: TRBV7-9
DNA: TGTGCCAGCAGCTCTACTAGCACTATCTACTACGAGCAGTACTTC
CDR3: CASSSTSTIYYEQYF

D: -
J: TRBJ1-3
size: -
V: TRBV19
DNA: TGTGCCAGTAGTATCGGTCGCTCTGGAAACACCATATATTTT
CDR3: CASSIGRSGNTIYF

D: -
J: TRBJ2-7
size: -
V: TRBV7-9
DNA: TGTGCCAGCAGCTTGGCCGCAGGGAACGAGCAGTACTTC
CDR3: CASSLAAGNEQYF

D: -
J: TRBJ2-1
size: few
V: TRBV6-1
DNA: TGTGCCAGCAGTTTAGCGAGAATCTCCTACAATGAGCAGTTCTTC
CDR3: CASSLARISYNEQFF

D: -
J: TRBJ2-3
size: -
V: TRBV28
DNA: TGTGCCAGCAGCCTACCAGGGCTTACAGATACGCAGTATTTT
CDR3: CASSLPGLTDTQYF

D: -
J: TRBJ2-7
size: few
V: TRBV19
DNA: TGTGCCAGTAGTATCGGGGGCTCCTACGAGCAGTACTTC
CDR3: CASSIGGSYEQYF

D: -
J: TRBJ1-2
size: -
V: TRBV6-1
DNA: TGTGCTAGCAGTGGGACAAACGATGGCTACACCTTC
CDR3: CASSGTNDGYTF

D: -
J: TRBJ1-4
size: few
V: TRBV5-1
DNA: TGCGCCAGCAGCTCCGACGGGATTAATGAAAAACTGTTTTTT
CDR3: CASSSDGINEKLFF

D: -
J: TRBJ1-4
size: -
V: TRBV4-1
DNA: TGCGCCAGCAGCCAAGATCGTACAGGGAGGGAGGAAAAACTGTTTTTT
CDR3: CASSQDRTGREEKLFF

D: TRBD2
J: TRBJ2-3
size: -
V: TRBV5-4
DNA: TGTGCCAGCAGCTTTGCTAGCGGGAGGACAGATACGCAGTATTTT
CDR3: CASSFASGRTDTQYF

D: -
J: TRBJ1-4
size: few
V: TRBV19
DNA: TGTGCCAGTCGCAGGGCAGGGTGGAATGAAAAACTGTTTTTT
CDR3: CASRRAGWNEKLFF

D: TRBD1
J: TRBJ2-4
size: -
V: TRBV19
DNA: TGTGCCAGTAGTATATTAGGGAGACAGGGAAACATTCAGTACTTC
CDR3: CASSILGRQGNIQYF

D: -
J: TRBJ1-1
size: once
V: TRBV7-2
DNA: TGTGCCAGCAGCCGGGATAGGACTGAAGCTTTCTTT
CDR3: CASSRDRTEAFF

D: TRBD2
J: TRBJ2-1
size: -
V: TRBV28
DNA: TGTGCCAGCAGCCCTCCTACTAGCGGGAGACCAAAGCAGTTCTTC
CDR3: CASSPPTSGRPKQFF

D: TRBD2
J: TRBJ2-3
size: -
V: TRBV5-1
DNA: TGCGCCAGCAGCACCTCTAGCGGGAGTAGTCCAGATACGCAGTATTTT
CDR3: CASSTSSGSSPDTQYF

D: -
J: TRBJ1-1
size: once
V: TRBV7-9
DNA: TGTTCCAGCAGCTTAGATCTAGGAGTACCTGAAGCTTTCTTT
CDR3: CSSSLDLGVPEAFF

D: TRBD1
J: TRBJ2-5
size: few
V: TRBV28
DNA: TGTGCCAGCAGTTCGGGACAGGGGGCGATGGAGACCCAGTACTTC
CDR3: CASSSGQGAMETQYF